These 27 T cell receptor beta chains were sequenced from one sample in a study of OX40 agonist ivuxolimab in advanced cancers. Sequencing used immunoSEQ multiplex PCR; TCRdb keeps in-frame clones, though not all of them. The table has 55,000 to 80,000 clones, 87% seen once. The sample was CD4+ or CD8+ T cells sorted from blood, taken in a trial of the OX40 agonist ivuxolimab. These receptors all stem from an adult with an advanced solid tumor such as melanoma, head and neck, liver or kidney cancer.

J is TRBJ1-1 and V is TRBV4-1; possible D gene TRBD1, 5 bases. CDR3 length: 14 amino acids. V shed 1 base and J shed 1 base, with 7 bases lying between them. CDR1 and CDR2 (germline): MGHRA, YSYEKL. The CDR3 is CASSQAGQNTEAFF. CDR3 sequence (DNA): TGCGCCAGCAGCCAAGCTGGACAGAACACTGAAGCTTTCTTT.

This clone was detected only once. V and J are TRBV19 and TRBJ2-3; TRBD1 matches at 7 bases. The germline CDR1 and CDR2 sequences are LNHDA and SQIVND (reference sequence). Germline trimming cut 5 bases from V and 6 bases from J; bases unmatched to any gene: 5. The CDR3 has 13 amino acids. CDR3 sequence: CASSPDRADTQYF. The CDR3 DNA reads TGTGCCAGTAGTCCCGACAGGGCCGATACGCAGTATTTT.

This clone was seen a single time. The rearrangement links TRBV5-1 to TRBJ1-3; a possible D gene is TRBD1 (6 bases). The CDR3 has 15 residues. The V end lost 4 bases, the J end lost 0 bases, and 11 bases lay between the germline ends. Germline CDR1 is SGHRS and CDR2 is YFSETQ. CDR3 region: CASSPRTDSGNTIYF. Here the CDR3 DNA reads TGCGCCAGCAGCCCTCGGACAGACTCTGGAAACACCATATATTTT. The full variable domain, with the rest looked up from reference TRBV5-1 and TRBJ1-3, is KAGVTQTPRYLIKTRGQQVTLSCSPISGHRSVSWYQQTPGQGLQFLFEYFSETQRNKGNFPGRFSGRQFSNSRSEMNVSTLELGDSALYLCASSPRTDSGNTIYFGEGSWLTVV.

The V gene is TRBV19, the J gene TRBJ1-4; D possibly corresponds to TRBD1 (5 bases). Per germline, CDR1 LNHDA and CDR2 SQIVND (reference sequence). The CDR3 extends over 14 amino acids. V was clipped by 5 bases and J by 8 bases, with 15 bases between them. The chain's CDR3 is CASSLGQGREKLFF. The CDR3 DNA reads as TGTGCCAGTAGTTTGGGCCAGGGACGGGAAAAACTGTTTTTT.

The chain joins TRBV9 to TRBJ1-2, with D perhaps matching TRBD1 (6 bases). The CDR3 length is 14 residues. Germline V gene lookup returns CDR1 SGDLS and CDR2 YYNGEE. V was shortened by 0 bases and J by 6 bases, with 12 bases between the two germline ends. CDR3 residues: CASSVGAGVNGYTF. The DNA of the CDR3 is TGTGCCAGCAGCGTAGGTGCAGGGGTAAATGGCTACACCTTC.

CDR3 bases: TGTGCCAGCACCCGGGACGGAAACTCCTACGAGCAGTACTTC. This encodes CASTRDGNSYEQYF. The chain carries TRBV7-9 and TRBJ2-7, with D tentatively TRBD1 or TRBD2 (5 bases each). Trimming cost V 7 bases and J 0 bases, with 13 bases left between them. Germline V gives CDR1 SEHNR, CDR2 FQNEAQ (reference sequence). This CDR3 is built from 14 residues.

The chain recombines TRBV2 with TRBJ2-3; 16 nucleotides agree with TRBD2. The V gene end was trimmed by 6 bases and the J gene end by 3 bases; junction bases not matched to a gene: 3. The CDR3 extends over 16 amino acids. In germline, CDR1 is SNHLY, CDR2 FYNNEI. CDR3 DNA: TGTGCCAGCAGGGGACTAGCGGGGGGGAGGACAGATACGCAGTATTTT. It specifies CASRGLAGGRTDTQYF.

The chain employs TRBV4-1 and TRBJ2-3, with D possibly called TRBD1 or TRBD2 (6 bases each). Trimming stripped 7 bases from V and 1 base from J, with 9 bases between. The CDR3 consists of 13 residues. Germline V gives CDR1 MGHRA, CDR2 YSYEKL. In DNA form, the CDR3 reads TGCGCCAGCAAGGGGGAGGGCACAGATACGCAGTATTTT. Its protein product is CASKGEGTDTQYF.

The rearrangement joins TRBV5-1 to TRBJ2-5, with TRBD1 identical over 8 bases. The germline CDR1 and CDR2 sequences are SGHRS and YFSETQ. The CDR3 is 17 amino acids. The J segment lost 7 bases and the V segment lost 0 bases, leaving 14 bases of the junction unmatched. The CDR3 bases are TGCGCCAGCAGCTTGGGGGGGGACAGGACACCAAGAGTGACCCAGTACTTC. It yields the protein CASSLGGDRTPRVTQYF.

V gene TRBV19 combines with J gene TRBJ1-2; 8 nucleotides agree with TRBD1. In germline, CDR1 is LNHDA, CDR2 SQIVND (reference sequence). The trim removed 5 bases at V and 3 bases at J, leaving 5 bases unmatched. The CDR3 length is 14 residues. CDR3 residues: CASSGQGIDYGYTF. CDR3 DNA sequence: TGTGCCAGTAGTGGACAGGGTATCGACTATGGCTACACCTTC.

The table lists this clone with a few counts. DNA of the CDR3: TGCGCCAGCAGCTTGGAGGCGGCAGATACGCAGTATTTT. Amino acid sequence: CASSLEAADTQYF. V and J are TRBV5-1 and TRBJ2-3, with D uncertain. This CDR3 is 13 amino acids long. The V and J ends lost 0 bases and 4 bases respectively, with 6 bases between them. Germline V gives CDR1 SGHRS, CDR2 YFSETQ.

The rearrangement uses TRBV19 and TRBJ1-1; D remains ambiguous. Trimming pared 6 bases from V and 4 bases from J, leaving 12 bases between. This CDR3 region has 13 residues. In germline, CDR1 is LNHDA, CDR2 SQIVND (reference sequence). CDR3 amino acids: CASRRTAGTEAFF. CDR3 DNA: TGTGCCAGTAGGAGGACGGCAGGCACTGAAGCTTTCTTT.

The genes are TRBV30 and TRBJ1-5; D possibly corresponds to TRBD1 (6 bases). CDR1 is GTSNPN and CDR2 is SVGIG in the germline V gene (reference sequence). V lost 0 bases, J lost 9 bases, and 15 bases lay in between. The CDR3 is 14 residues long. CDR3 nucleotides: TGTGCCTGGAGTGTAGGGGGTCCGCGGACGCCCCAGCATTTT. Translating it yields CAWSVGGPRTPQHF.

The rearrangement links TRBV7-2 to TRBJ1-1, with no clear D. The CDR3 length is 12 residues. Trimming pared 4 bases from V and 11 bases from J, leaving 14 bases between. Germline values: CDR1 SGHTA, CDR2 FQGNSA. The CDR3 here is CASSSENGRAFF. CDR3 nucleotides: TGTGCCAGCAGCTCAGAGAACGGGAGGGCTTTCTTT.

The genes are TRBV6-1 and TRBJ1-5; D gene unclear. The germline V and J ends were trimmed by 7 bases and 1 base, with 14 bases remaining between them. The CDR3 runs 15 residues. From germline, CDR1 is MNHNS and CDR2 SASEGT. In DNA, the CDR3 is TGTGCCAGCATTCTCGACCCTGGGAGCAATCAGCCCCAGCATTTT. It specifies CASILDPGSNQPQHF.

The rearrangement uses TRBV11-2 and TRBJ1-3, with unresolved D. CDR3 length equals 13 residues. Trimming removed 2 bases from V and 8 bases from J, with 10 bases in between. Germline V gene lookup returns CDR1 SGHAT and CDR2 FQNNGV. Here the CDR3 reads CASSLSRWDTIYF. The CDR3 coding sequence is TGTGCCAGCAGCTTAAGCAGATGGGACACCATATATTTT. Using reference TRBV11-2 and TRBJ1-3 for the parts outside the CDR3, the full variable domain is EAGVAQSPRYKIIEKRQSVAFWCNPISGHATLYWYQQILGQGPKLLIQFQNNGVVDDSQLPKDRFSAERLKGVDSTLKIQPAKLEDSAVYLCASSLSRWDTIYFGEGSWLTVV.

This chain uses TRBV7-2 with TRBJ1-1; D gene unclear. Germline CDR1 SGHTA, CDR2 FQGNSA. The V gene lost 1 base and the J gene lost 4 bases, with 10 bases spanning the gap. The CDR3 is 14 residues long. The CDR3 region is CASSLGLGSTEAFF. CDR3 DNA: TGTGCCAGCAGCTTAGGGCTGGGGTCCACTGAAGCTTTCTTT.

CDR3 in amino acids: CASSPPKALSYEQYF. In DNA form, the CDR3 reads TGTGCCAGCAGCCCTCCCAAGGCTCTGTCCTACGAGCAGTACTTC. V is TRBV7-8 and J is TRBJ2-7; D not certain. V was pared by 5 bases and J by 1 base, with 15 bases between. Germline V CDR1 and CDR2: SGHVS, FQNEAQ. This CDR3 spans 15 amino acids.

The chain links TRBV2 to TRBJ1-2; 12 nucleotides align to TRBD1. The CDR3 totals 17 residues. V was clipped by 4 bases and J by 5 bases; unmatched bases: 11. From germline, CDR1 is SNHLY and CDR2 FYNNEI. The CDR3 sequence is CASSGPSPGQGAYGYTF. The CDR3 nucleotides read TGTGCCAGCAGTGGCCCCTCTCCGGGACAGGGGGCGTATGGCTACACCTTC.

V is TRBV6-1 and J is TRBJ2-5, with 7 bases that match TRBD1. Per the germline V gene, CDR1 is MNHNS and CDR2 is SASEGT. Trimming removed 4 bases from V and 5 bases from J; junction bases left unmatched: 7. CDR3 length equals 14 residues. CDR3 DNA: TGTGCCAGCAGTGCTGGGGTGACAGGGGAGACCCAGTACTTC. Protein: CASSAGVTGETQYF.

V usage is TRBV18 and J usage is TRBJ2-7; D is unresolved. CDR1 and CDR2 from the germline V gene are KGHSH and LQKENI. Deletions cut 3 bases from V and 5 bases from J, with 11 bases between. The CDR3 is 13 residues long. CDR3 sequence reads: CASSPASFHEQYF. The DNA for the CDR3 is TGTGCCAGCTCACCCGCTAGTTTCCACGAGCAGTACTTC.

In this sample, this clone turned up once. V usage is TRBV2 and J usage is TRBJ1-2; TRBD1 might be the D (5 bases). The CDR3 runs 13 residues. Trimming cost V 5 bases and J 2 bases, with 9 bases left between them. Germline CDR1 SNHLY, CDR2 FYNNEI. In DNA form, the CDR3 reads TGTGCCAGCAGTACCCAGGGAAACTATGGCTACACCTTC. Its translation is CASSTQGNYGYTF.

The chain couples TRBV10-3 to TRBJ2-6; D unresolved. Germline CDR1 is ENHRY and CDR2 is SYGVKD. V was pared by 8 bases and J by 1 base, with 6 bases between. The CDR3 has 13 amino acids. The CDR3 DNA sequence: TGTGCCATCCTTCAGTCTGGGGCCAACGTCCTGACTTTC. It yields the protein CAILQSGANVLTF.

The rearrangement joins TRBV30 to TRBJ1-4; D is possibly TRBD1 (5 bases). The CDR3 is made up of 14 amino acids. Germline CDR1 reads GTSNPN; CDR2 reads SVGIG (reference sequence). V was trimmed by 5 bases and J by 8 bases, leaving 18 bases between them. CDR3 sequence: CAWGRRDLREKLFF. The CDR3 region has the DNA TGTGCCTGGGGGAGGCGGGACCTGCGGGAAAAACTGTTTTTT.

V gene TRBV10-2 combines with J gene TRBJ2-1; 10 positions agree with TRBD2. From germline, CDR1 is WSHSY and CDR2 SAAADI. The CDR3 contains 17 residues. Unmatched junction bases numbered 8, after V lost 6 bases and J lost 0 bases. CDR3 sequence reads: CASSTTSGRISYNEQFF. The CDR3 DNA reads as TGCGCCAGCAGCACGACTAGCGGGCGCATCTCCTACAATGAGCAGTTCTTC.

This clone showed up just once. The V gene is TRBV7-2, the J gene TRBJ1-5; D possibly corresponds to TRBD1 (6 bases). This CDR3 has 15 amino acids. Trimming stripped 5 bases from V and 5 bases from J, with 16 bases between. Per germline, CDR1 SGHTA and CDR2 FQGNSA. The DNA of the CDR3 is TGTGCCAGCAGCCCCCGGGTGGGGGGGCATCAGCCCCAGCATTTT. It encodes CASSPRVGGHQPQHF.

The chain combines TRBV2 with TRBJ2-4; 8 bases agree with TRBD1. This CDR3 has 12 residues. V dropped 6 bases and J dropped 6; count of bases not matched to a gene: 1. Looked up from germline, CDR1 is SNHLY and CDR2 is FYNNEI. The CDR3 region has the DNA TGTGCCAGCAGGACAGGGGTAAACATTCAGTACTTC. Its protein product is CASRTGVNIQYF.